This TCR beta chain appears in the sequencing data of a study of T cell responses to AZD1222 COVID-19 vaccine. Study details: Investigators merged groups given second doses at roughly 4 or roughly 12 weeks.

Study results and limitations: Only five or six AZD1222 recipients tested seropositive at baseline. The sample set comprised mostly white British donors with more females, and clonal diversity was possibly underestimated.

Germline V CDR1 and CDR2: LNHDA, SQIVND (reference sequence). The CDR3 runs to 14 residues. Trimming left V 3 bases short and J 3 bases short, with 9 bases between. The data were produced by immunoSEQ multiplex PCR, yet TCRdb's version contains in-frame clones alone and is incomplete. The table shows 150,000 to 180,000 clones, with 90% occurring only once. This clone was detected once. Its antigen is undetermined. The input for sequencing was peripheral blood, taken on day 0 of AZD1222 vaccination. V usage is TRBV19 and J usage is TRBJ1-3; maybe TRBD1 (5 bases). This clonotype was obtained from an adult in good health. CDR3 region: CASSIPGIGNTIYF. Written as DNA, the CDR3 is TGTGCCAGTAGTATCCCAGGGATTGGAAACACCATATATTTT.